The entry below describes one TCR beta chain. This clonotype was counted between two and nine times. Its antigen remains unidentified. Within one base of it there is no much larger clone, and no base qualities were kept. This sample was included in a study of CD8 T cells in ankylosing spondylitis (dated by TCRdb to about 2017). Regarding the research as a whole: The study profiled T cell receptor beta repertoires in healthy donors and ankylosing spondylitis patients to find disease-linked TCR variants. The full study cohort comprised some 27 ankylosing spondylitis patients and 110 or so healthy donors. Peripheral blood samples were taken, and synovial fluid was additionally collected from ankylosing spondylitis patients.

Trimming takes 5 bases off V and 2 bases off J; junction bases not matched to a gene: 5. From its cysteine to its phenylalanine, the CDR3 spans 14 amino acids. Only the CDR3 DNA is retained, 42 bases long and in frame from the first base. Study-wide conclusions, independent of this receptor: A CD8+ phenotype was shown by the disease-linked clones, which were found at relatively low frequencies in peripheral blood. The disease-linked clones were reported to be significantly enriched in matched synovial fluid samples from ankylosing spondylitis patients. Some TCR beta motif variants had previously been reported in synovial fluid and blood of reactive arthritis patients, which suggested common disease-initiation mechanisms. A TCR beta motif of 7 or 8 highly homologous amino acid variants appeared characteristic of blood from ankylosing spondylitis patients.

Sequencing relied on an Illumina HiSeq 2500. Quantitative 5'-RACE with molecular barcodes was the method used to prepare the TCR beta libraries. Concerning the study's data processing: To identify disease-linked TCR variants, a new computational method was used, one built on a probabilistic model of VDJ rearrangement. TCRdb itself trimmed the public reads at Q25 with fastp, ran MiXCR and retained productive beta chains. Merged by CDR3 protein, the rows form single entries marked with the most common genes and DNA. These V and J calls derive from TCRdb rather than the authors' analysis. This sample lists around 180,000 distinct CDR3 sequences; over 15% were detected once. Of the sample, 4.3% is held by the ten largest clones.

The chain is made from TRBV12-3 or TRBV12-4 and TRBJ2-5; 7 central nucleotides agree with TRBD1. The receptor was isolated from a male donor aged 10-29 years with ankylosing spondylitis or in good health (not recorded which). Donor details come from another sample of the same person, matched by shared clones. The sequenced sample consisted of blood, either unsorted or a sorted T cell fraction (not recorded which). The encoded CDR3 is CASSLTGEQETQYF. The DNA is TGTGCCAGCAGTCTCACAGGGGAACAAGAGACCCAGTACTTC.